Each of the 10 T cell receptor beta chains below was sequenced from the same sample in a study of pediatric ulcerative colitis. Here immunoSEQ multiplex PCR was the method, and the copy in TCRdb shows in-frame clones only, minus some. The top ten clones hold approximately 1% of a sample with around 36,000 clones, roughly 81% of them seen once. During colonoscopy, one to two rectal pinch biopsies were collected. Input material: gut tissue. These receptors came from a boy younger than 18 with mild ulcerative colitis.

The V call is TRBV30, the J call TRBJ1-2, with D tentatively TRBD1 (6 bases). The CDR3 extends over 12 amino acids. Per germline, CDR1 GTSNPN and CDR2 SVGIG (reference sequence). The V end was cut by 4 bases, the J end by 4 bases, with 10 bases between. CDR3 nucleotide sequence: TGTGCCTGGAACAGGGCAACCTATGGCTACACCTTC. It is translated as CAWNRATYGYTF.

V gene TRBV12-5 combines with J gene TRBJ2-5; D gene uncertain. This CDR3 spans 12 amino acids. The germline gives CDR1 LGHNT, CDR2 FRNRAP. The V and J ends lost 0 bases and 9 bases respectively, with 8 bases between them. The CDR3 sequence: CASGLVVSAQYF. The CDR3 bases are TGTGCTAGTGGTTTGGTAGTGTCGGCCCAGTACTTC.

This clone was detected a few times. This sequence joins TRBV5-6 and TRBJ1-4; 7 positions agree with TRBD1. The CDR3 contains 16 residues. Germline CDR1 reads SGHDT; CDR2 reads YYEEEE. V lost 0 bases to trimming and J lost 0 bases; unmatched junction nucleotides: 2. The CDR3 spells CASSLGTGATNEKLFF. Written as DNA, the CDR3 is TGTGCCAGCAGCTTGGGGACAGGAGCAACTAATGAAAAACTGTTTTTT.

The V call is TRBV6-1, the J call TRBJ2-7, with 7 bases matching TRBD1. This CDR3 is built from 15 residues. The V gene's germline CDR1 is MNHNS and CDR2 SASEGT. With 7 bases clipped from V and 6 bases from J, the junction kept 15 bases outside the gene matches. The CDR3 loop reads CASMSSQGGRGEQYF. CDR3 in DNA: TGTGCCAGCATGTCATCACAAGGGGGCAGGGGCGAGCAGTACTTC.

This clone was detected only once. The chain uses TRBV11-3 and TRBJ2-7; a weak D match, TRBD1 (6 bases). The CDR3 length is 16 residues. Trimming removed 5 bases from V and 0 bases from J, with 17 bases in between. Per the germline V gene, CDR1 is SGHNT and CDR2 is YENEEA. The CDR3 is CASSQQGSWDSYEQYF. The CDR3 coding sequence is TGTGCCAGCAGCCAACAGGGAAGTTGGGACTCCTACGAGCAGTACTTC. The full variable domain, with the rest looked up from reference TRBV11-3 and TRBJ2-7, is EAGVVQSPRYKIIEKKQPVAFWCNPISGHNTLYWYLQNLGQGPELLIRYENEEAVDDSQLPKDRFSAERLKGVDSTLKIQPAELGDSAVYLCASSQQGSWDSYEQYFGPGTRLTVT.

The rearrangement links TRBV7-9 to TRBJ1-1, with D uncertain. This CDR3 contains 14 residues. V gave up 6 bases and J gave up 0 bases, with 11 bases separating them. From germline, CDR1 is SEHNR and CDR2 FQNEAQ (reference sequence). The CDR3 spells CASSLGRMNTEAFF. CDR3 coding DNA: TGTGCCAGCAGTCTCGGACGGATGAACACTGAAGCTTTCTTT. The entire variable domain, with the rest obtained from reference TRBV7-9 and TRBJ1-1, is as follows: DTGVSQNPRHKITKRGQNVTFRCDPISEHNRLYWYRQTLGQGPEFLTYFQNEAQLEKSRLLSDRFSAERPKGSFSTLEIQRTEQGDSAMYLCASSLGRMNTEAFFGQGTRLTVV.

This chain joins TRBV7-6 and TRBJ2-5; D remains ambiguous. The germline CDR1 and CDR2 sequences are SGHVS and FNYEAQ. V gave up 0 bases and J gave up 2 bases, with 10 bases separating them. The CDR3 covers 15 residues. CDR3: CASSLAHGVQETQYF. CDR3 coding DNA: TGTGCCAGCAGCTTAGCCCATGGGGTTCAAGAGACCCAGTACTTC.

The chain joins TRBV11-3 to TRBJ2-7; 8 bases fit TRBD1. The V gene's germline CDR1 is SGHNT and CDR2 YENEEA. The CDR3 consists of 14 residues. With 6 bases clipped from V and 2 bases from J, the junction kept 6 bases outside the gene matches. CDR3 coding DNA: TGTGCCAGCAGGCTCGGACAGGGAGCCTACGAGCAGTACTTC. It yields the protein CASRLGQGAYEQYF.

This clone was counted between two and nine times. The chain has TRBV6-5 and TRBJ2-2; TRBD2 aligns across 9 bases. CDR1 and CDR2 (germline): MNHEY, SVGAGI. V lost 6 bases, J lost 4 bases, and 3 bases stayed unmatched. This CDR3 region has 14 residues. The CDR3 DNA sequence: TGTGCCAGCAGCCTAGCGGGGCCCACCGGGGAGCTGTTTTTT. Protein product: CASSLAGPTGELFF.

This sequence joins TRBV29-1 and TRBJ2-1; D is unresolved. This CDR3 is 12 amino acids long. In germline, CDR1 is SQVTM, CDR2 ANQGSEA. Trimming cost V 0 bases and J 14 bases, with 14 bases left between them. This chain's CDR3 is CSVEDGSLLEFF. The CDR3 region has the DNA TGCAGCGTTGAAGATGGTAGTCTACTCGAGTTCTTC.